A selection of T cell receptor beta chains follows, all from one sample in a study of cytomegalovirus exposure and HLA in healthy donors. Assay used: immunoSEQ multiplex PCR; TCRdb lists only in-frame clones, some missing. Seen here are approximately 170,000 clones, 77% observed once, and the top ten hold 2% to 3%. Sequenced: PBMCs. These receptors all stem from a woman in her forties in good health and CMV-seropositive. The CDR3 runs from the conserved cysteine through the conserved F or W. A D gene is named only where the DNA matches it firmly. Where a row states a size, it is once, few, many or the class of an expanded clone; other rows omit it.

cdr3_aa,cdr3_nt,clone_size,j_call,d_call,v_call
CASSPSRRYEQYF,TGTGCCAGCAGCCCGTCCCGTCGGTACGAGCAGTACTTC,-,TRBJ2-7,-,TRBV11-3
CASSLGGLMNTEAFF,TGTGCCAGCAGCCTGGGGGGGCTTATGAACACTGAAGCTTTCTTT,-,TRBJ1-1,-,TRBV14
CASTVGQGAQETQYF,TGTGCCAGCACCGTCGGACAGGGGGCGCAGGAGACCCAGTACTTC,-,TRBJ2-5,TRBD1,TRBV9
CASSLAATGGRETQYF,TGCGCCAGCAGCTTGGCCGCGACAGGGGGCCGGGAGACCCAGTACTTC,-,TRBJ2-5,TRBD1,TRBV5-1
CASSLQGGDNQPQHF,TGTGCCAGTAGTTTACAGGGGGGGGACAATCAGCCCCAGCATTTT,-,TRBJ1-5,TRBD1,TRBV19
CASSITGDNSPLHF,TGTGCCAGCAGCATAACGGGGGATAATTCACCCCTCCACTTT,-,TRBJ1-6,-,TRBV7-2
CASSLQGEETAFF,TGCGCCAGCAGCTTACAGGGGGAGGAGACGGCTTTCTTT,few,TRBJ1-1,TRBD1,TRBV5-1
CASSSPRGGNYGYTF,TGTGCCAGCAGTAGTCCCCGAGGAGGGAACTATGGCTACACCTTC,few,TRBJ1-2,-,TRBV28
CASKAGTNTGELFF,TGTGCCAGCAAGGCAGGGACGAACACCGGGGAGCTGTTTTTT,-,TRBJ2-2,-,TRBV2
CATSQGGTDTQYF,TGCGCCACTTCACAGGGGGGCACAGATACGCAGTATTTT,-,TRBJ2-3,TRBD1,TRBV10-1
CASSPPQGVNTEAFF,TGTGCCAGCTCACCCCCCCAGGGGGTCAACACTGAAGCTTTCTTT,once,TRBJ1-1,TRBD1,TRBV18
CASRAGGGNSPLHF,TGTGCCAGCAGGGCCGGGGGAGGTAATTCACCCCTCCACTTT,-,TRBJ1-6,-,TRBV9
CASSELGAQGLHSPLHF,TGTGCCAGCAGTGAATTAGGAGCTCAGGGTTTACATTCACCCCTCCACTTT,few,TRBJ1-6,-,TRBV25-1
CAWSVGNRGFGETQYF,TGTGCCTGGAGTGTGGGAAACAGGGGTTTTGGTGAGACCCAGTACTTC,-,TRBJ2-5,TRBD1,TRBV30